The next 14 T cell receptor beta chains were all read from a single sample in a study of cytomegalovirus exposure and HLA in healthy donors. The PCR made use of 60 Vbeta and 13 Jbeta primers. Profiling relied on immunoSEQ multiplex PCR, and the TCRdb table lists in-frame clones only, not all of them. The table has roughly 70,000 clones, 75% seen once. Specimen: PBMCs. Receptors were obtained from a man in his 70s in good health and CMV-seronegative.

The gene calls are TRBV19 and TRBJ2-7; possible D gene TRBD2, 5 bases. V lost 6 bases and J 4 bases, leaving 13 bases between the germline ends. The CDR3 totals 13 residues. Germline V gene sequence: CDR1 LNHDA, CDR2 SQIVND (reference sequence). The CDR3 here is CASSPSEGYEQYF. The CDR3 region has the DNA TGTGCCAGTAGCCCCTCCGAGGGTTACGAGCAGTACTTC.

This rearrangement joins TRBV30 to TRBJ1-6, with 8 bases that match TRBD1. This CDR3 comprises 13 residues. The V segment lost 5 bases and the J segment 8 bases; nucleotides outside the gene matches: 5. Germline loops: CDR1 GTSNPN, CDR2 SVGIG (reference sequence). As DNA, the CDR3 is TGTGCCTGGGAAGGACAGGGAGATTCACCCCTCCACTTT. It translates to CAWEGQGDSPLHF.

V usage is TRBV11-2 and J usage is TRBJ2-2; D is unresolved. V was clipped by 5 bases and J by 5 bases, with 12 bases between them. The V gene's germline CDR1 is SGHAT and CDR2 FQNNGV. The CDR3 totals 14 residues. CDR3 sequence (DNA): TGTGCCAGCAGCCTGCCTAGTAGGACCGGGGAGCTGTTTTTT. As protein: CASSLPSRTGELFF.

A single count supports this clone. The chain couples TRBV4-1 to TRBJ2-7; TRBD1 aligns across 8 bases. CDR1 MGHRA and CDR2 YSYEKL come from the germline V gene. CDR3 length: 16 residues. Trimming took 3 bases from V and 1 from J; bases not matched to a gene: 8. The CDR3 spells CASSQQQGVLSYEQYF. CDR3 nucleotide sequence: TGCGCCAGCAGCCAGCAACAGGGGGTTTTATCCTACGAGCAGTACTTC.

The rearrangement uses TRBV19 and TRBJ2-5, with 11 positions matching TRBD1. Germline V lookup: CDR1 LNHDA, CDR2 SQIVND (reference sequence). The CDR3 runs 14 residues. Trimming at V came to 7 bases and at J to 4 bases, leaving 5 bases not matched to a gene. The CDR3 region is CASNGQGAGETQYF. CDR3 in DNA: TGTGCCAGTAATGGACAGGGGGCAGGAGAGACCCAGTACTTC. The whole variable domain, filled in from reference TRBV19 and TRBJ2-5, reads DGGITQSPKYLFRKEGQNVTLSCEQNLNHDAMYWYRQDPGQGLRLIYYSQIVNDFQKGDIAEGYSVSREKKESFPLTVTSAQKNPTAFYLCASNGQGAGETQYFGPGTRLLVL.

The sample holds one count of this clone. The chain combines TRBV10-2 with TRBJ2-5; 12 bases fit TRBD2. Germline V lookup: CDR1 WSHSY, CDR2 SAAADI. Germline trimming cut 1 base from V and 5 bases from J; bases unmatched to any gene: 8. This CDR3 is 17 amino acids long. The CDR3 loop reads CASSEFASGRAGETQYF. The CDR3 DNA is TGCGCCAGCAGTGAGTTTGCTAGCGGGAGGGCCGGTGAGACCCAGTACTTC.

This clone was observed a handful of times. V and J are TRBV6-5 and TRBJ2-7; weak D call: TRBD2 (5 bases). The CDR3 totals 16 residues. Germline lookup yields CDR1 MNHEY and CDR2 SVGAGI. V was pared by 0 bases and J by 2 bases, with 14 bases between. CDR3 in DNA: TGTGCCAGCAGTTACTCCAATCGAGGGATCGCCTACGAGCAGTACTTC. Amino acid sequence: CASSYSNRGIAYEQYF.

The chain is built from TRBV19 and TRBJ2-7; 10 bases agree with TRBD1. The CDR3 extends over 14 amino acids. CDR1 is LNHDA and CDR2 is SQIVND in the germline V gene (reference sequence). Losses at the gene ends were 6 bases for V and 5 bases for J; bases not matched to a gene: 7. The CDR3 is CASRGTGVTHEQYF. For the CDR3, the DNA is TGTGCCAGTAGGGGGACAGGGGTGACCCACGAGCAGTACTTC. Using reference TRBV19 and TRBJ2-7 for the parts outside the CDR3, the full variable domain is DGGITQSPKYLFRKEGQNVTLSCEQNLNHDAMYWYRQDPGQGLRLIYYSQIVNDFQKGDIAEGYSVSREKKESFPLTVTSAQKNPTAFYLCASRGTGVTHEQYFGPGTRLTVT.

The sample holds one count of this clone. The chain carries TRBV13 and TRBJ2-5; D gene uncertain. Trimming cost V 4 bases and J 6 bases, with 12 bases left between them. Germline V gene sequence: CDR1 PRHDT, CDR2 FYEKMQ (reference sequence). CDR3 length equals 13 residues. The CDR3 sequence: CASSSRLRKTQYF. The CDR3 DNA is TGTGCCAGCAGCTCCCGGTTGAGAAAGACCCAGTACTTC.

V and J are TRBV30 and TRBJ2-7; D might be TRBD1 (8 bases). The CDR3 consists of 13 residues. Between the trimmed V and J ends, which lost 2 bases and 6 bases, there was a span of 14 bases. Per germline, CDR1 GTSNPN and CDR2 SVGIG (reference sequence). The CDR3 DNA follows: TGTGCCTGGAGTCAACAGGGGGGGGGCGAGCAGTACTTC. Translation gives CAWSQQGGGEQYF.

V usage is TRBV5-1 and J usage is TRBJ1-1, with a tentative D call TRBD1 (5 bases). Germline loops: CDR1 SGHRS, CDR2 YFSETQ. The V end lost 8 bases, the J end lost 6 bases, and 11 bases lay between the germline ends. This CDR3 spans 11 amino acids. The CDR3 protein is CASIQGSEAFF. The DNA of the CDR3 is TGCGCCAGTATCCAGGGCTCTGAAGCTTTCTTT.

The chain couples TRBV7-5 to TRBJ2-7; the tabulated D call, TRBD2, remains unverified against the DNA. TRBV7-5 is a pseudogene locus. The CDR3 has 15 residues. Written as DNA, the CDR3 is TGTGCCAGAAGCTGCTGTGCTAGCCACTCCTACGAGCAGTACTTC. This sequence encodes CARSCCASHSYEQYF.

V and J are TRBV27 and TRBJ1-2; D call uncertain. V was shortened by 6 bases and J by 1 base, with 6 bases between the two germline ends. Germline V CDR1 and CDR2: MNHEY, SMNVEV (reference sequence). The CDR3 has 12 amino acids. The DNA for the CDR3 is TGTGCCAGCAGGAGGAGTAACTATGGCTACACCTTC. Protein sequence: CASRRSNYGYTF.

This chain links TRBV25-1 with TRBJ2-5, with 14 bases aligning to TRBD2. The better agreement between TRBJ2-7 and the DNA end casts doubt on the J call. Germline CDR1 reads MGHDK; CDR2 reads SYGVNS. The CDR3 length is 16 residues. CDR3 sequence reads: CASSEGTSGRSYEQYF. The CDR3 DNA follows: TGTGCCAGCAGTGAAGGGACTAGCGGGAGATCCTACGAGCAGTACTTC.